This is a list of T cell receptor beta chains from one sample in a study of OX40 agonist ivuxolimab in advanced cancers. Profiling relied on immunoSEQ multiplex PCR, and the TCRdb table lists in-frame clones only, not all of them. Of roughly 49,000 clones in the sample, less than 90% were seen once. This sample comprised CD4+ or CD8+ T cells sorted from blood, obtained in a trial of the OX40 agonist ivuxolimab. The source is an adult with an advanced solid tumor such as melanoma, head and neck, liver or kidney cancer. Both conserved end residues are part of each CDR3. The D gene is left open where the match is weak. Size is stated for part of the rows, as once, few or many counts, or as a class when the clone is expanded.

cdr3_aa: CASSQGGGAYEQYF; cdr3_nt: TGCGCCAGCAGCCAAGGCGGGGGAGCCTACGAGCAGTACTTC; d_call: TRBD2; clone_size: few; v_call: TRBV4-1; j_call: TRBJ2-7
cdr3_aa: CASSQGGWSTYEQYF; cdr3_nt: TGCGCCAGCAGCCAAGGTGGTTGGAGTACCTACGAGCAGTACTTC; d_call: -; clone_size: once; v_call: TRBV4-1; j_call: TRBJ2-7
cdr3_aa: CASSLVTNTEAFF; cdr3_nt: TGTGCCAGCAGCTTAGTAACGAACACTGAAGCTTTCTTT; d_call: -; clone_size: -; v_call: TRBV11-2; j_call: TRBJ1-1
cdr3_aa: CASTWDNQPQHF; cdr3_nt: TGTGCCAGCACCTGGGACAATCAGCCCCAGCATTTT; d_call: -; clone_size: -; v_call: TRBV6-5; j_call: TRBJ1-5
cdr3_aa: CASSLAPRPDSGNTIYF; cdr3_nt: TGCGCCAGCAGCTTGGCCCCGAGGCCGGACTCTGGAAACACCATATATTTT; d_call: -; clone_size: -; v_call: TRBV5-1; j_call: TRBJ1-3
cdr3_aa: CASSPGLLRGGTETQYF; cdr3_nt: TGTGCCAGCAGTCCGGGGCTGTTGCGGGGGGGAACGGAGACCCAGTACTTC; d_call: TRBD2; clone_size: -; v_call: TRBV7-2; j_call: TRBJ2-5
cdr3_aa: CASSSQRAGDDEQYF; cdr3_nt: TGTGCCAGTAGTTCGCAGCGGGCGGGCGACGACGAGCAGTACTTC; d_call: -; clone_size: -; v_call: TRBV19; j_call: TRBJ2-7
cdr3_aa: CASSARLAGGVMYNEQFF; cdr3_nt: TGTGCCAGCAGCGCCCGACTAGCGGGGGGGGTAATGTACAATGAGCAGTTCTTC; d_call: TRBD2; clone_size: once; v_call: TRBV9; j_call: TRBJ2-1
cdr3_aa: CASSKETGTRGYTF; cdr3_nt: TGTGCCAGCAGTAAGGAAACAGGGACGAGGGGCTACACCTTC; d_call: -; clone_size: -; v_call: TRBV27; j_call: TRBJ1-2
cdr3_aa: CASSLALPGEQFF; cdr3_nt: TGTGCCAGCAGCTTAGCGCTCCCCGGTGAGCAGTTCTTC; d_call: -; clone_size: -; v_call: TRBV7-6; j_call: TRBJ2-1
cdr3_aa: CASSKDRQNQPQHF; cdr3_nt: TGTGCCAGCAGTAAGGACAGGCAAAATCAGCCCCAGCATTTT; d_call: TRBD1; clone_size: -; v_call: TRBV2; j_call: TRBJ1-5
cdr3_aa: CASSVEAGNSYNEQFF; cdr3_nt: TGTGCCAGCAGCGTAGAGGCGGGAAATTCCTACAATGAGCAGTTCTTC; d_call: -; clone_size: -; v_call: TRBV9; j_call: TRBJ2-1
cdr3_aa: CASSALNGDSYEQYF; cdr3_nt: TGTGCCAGCAGCGCTCTGAACGGCGACTCCTACGAGCAGTACTTC; d_call: -; clone_size: -; v_call: TRBV21-1; j_call: TRBJ2-7
cdr3_aa: CASSLAAWRPSDLTGELFF; cdr3_nt: TGTGCCAGCAGCTTAGCGGCTTGGCGTCCTAGCGACCTCACCGGGGAGCTGTTTTTT; d_call: -; clone_size: -; v_call: TRBV11-3; j_call: TRBJ2-2
cdr3_aa: CASSEEGRTGIAKNIQYF; cdr3_nt: TGTGCCAGCAGTGAAGAAGGTCGCACAGGGATAGCCAAAAACATTCAGTACTTC; d_call: -; clone_size: -; v_call: TRBV2; j_call: TRBJ2-4
cdr3_aa: CAWSREWDGTQYF; cdr3_nt: TGTGCCTGGAGTCGGGAGTGGGATGGGACCCAGTACTTC; d_call: -; clone_size: once; v_call: TRBV30; j_call: TRBJ2-5
cdr3_aa: CASSLGMGETQYF; cdr3_nt: TGTGCCAGCAGTCTGGGGATGGGGGAGACCCAGTACTTC; d_call: -; clone_size: -; v_call: TRBV7-9; j_call: TRBJ2-5
cdr3_aa: CASNLHPPGQGLNTEAFF; cdr3_nt: TGTGCCAGCAATCTCCACCCCCCGGGACAGGGACTGAACACTGAAGCTTTCTTT; d_call: TRBD1; clone_size: -; v_call: TRBV2; j_call: TRBJ1-1
cdr3_aa: CASSLFLAGGRAGELFF; cdr3_nt: TGCGCCAGCAGCTTGTTCCTAGCGGGGGGCCGCGCCGGGGAGCTGTTTTTT; d_call: TRBD2; clone_size: -; v_call: TRBV5-1; j_call: TRBJ2-2
cdr3_aa: CVTRQLGSNEQFF; cdr3_nt: TGTGTCACCAGACAGCTGGGGTCCAATGAGCAGTTCTTC; d_call: -; clone_size: -; v_call: TRBV27; j_call: TRBJ2-1
cdr3_aa: CASSTSLRQETQYF; cdr3_nt: TGTGCCAGCAGCACTAGTCTCCGTCAAGAGACCCAGTACTTC; d_call: -; clone_size: -; v_call: TRBV5-4; j_call: TRBJ2-5
cdr3_aa: CASSASQANYGYTF; cdr3_nt: TGCGCCAGCAGTGCGAGCCAGGCTAACTATGGCTACACCTTC; d_call: -; clone_size: -; v_call: TRBV10-2; j_call: TRBJ1-2
cdr3_aa: CASRTNRVPAYEQYF; cdr3_nt: TGTGCCAGTAGGACTAACAGGGTTCCCGCCTACGAGCAGTACTTC; d_call: -; clone_size: -; v_call: TRBV19; j_call: TRBJ2-7
cdr3_aa: CATSRERGANTGELFF; cdr3_nt: TGTGCCACCAGCAGAGAGCGGGGCGCGAACACCGGGGAGCTGTTTTTT; d_call: -; clone_size: -; v_call: TRBV15; j_call: TRBJ2-2